This TCR beta chain originates from a study of T cell responses to AZD1222 COVID-19 vaccine. As for the study in general: Investigators merged groups given second doses at roughly 4 or roughly 12 weeks. General observations from the study: Epitopes outside B.1.351 and B.1.1.7 mutated regions reportedly drew nearly half of spike TCRs.

This table comes from immunoSEQ multiplex PCR, and its TCRdb copy is limited to in-frame clones, with some not included. The data show about 140,000 clones, around 88% seen once. Note on this clone: Its antigen remains unidentified.

CDR3 length equals 16 residues. Between the trimmed V and J ends, which lost 3 bases and 4 bases, there was a span of 18 bases. CDR1 KGHSH and CDR2 LQKENI come from the germline V gene. V usage is TRBV18 and J usage is TRBJ1-1; D is unresolved. The sequence was obtained from an adult in good health. The sequenced sample was peripheral blood, obtained on day 0 of AZD1222 vaccination. The CDR3 sequence: CASSPRSVTEGTEAFF. The CDR3 DNA is TGTGCCAGCTCACCCCGGTCGGTAACGGAGGGCACTGAAGCTTTCTTT. The entire variable domain, with the rest obtained from reference TRBV18 and TRBJ1-1, is as follows: NAGVMQNPRHLVRRRGQEARLRCSPMKGHSHVYWYRQLPEEGLKFMVYLQKENIIDESGMPKERFSAEFPKEGPSILRIQQVVRGDSAAYFCASSPRSVTEGTEAFFGQGTRLTVV.